Shown below are 7 T cell receptor beta chains from a single sample sequenced in a study of response to subunit inactivated influenza vaccine. TCRdb recomputed calls from the RT-PCR reads with MiXCR, one row per CDR3 protein. The sample shows hundreds of thousands of distinct CDR3 sequences, around 14% of them seen only once. Sample: PBMCs from blood, taken roughly 13 days after vaccination. These receptors came from a man over 45 who received an inactivated influenza vaccine.

In this sample, this clonotype turned up a few times. The chain is built from TRBV20-1 and TRBJ1-5; TRBD1 agrees at 8 bases. The CDR3 runs to 12 residues. Germline CDR1 and CDR2: DFQATT and SNEGSKA (reference sequence). The V segment lost 3 bases and the J segment 12 bases; nucleotides outside the gene matches: 7. CDR3 nucleotides: TGCAGTGCTAGCCCCGGACAGGGTGGCCAGCATTTT. Translation: CSASPGQGGQHF.

Comment on this clonotype: Possible read error: a much larger clone is one base away. This chain connects TRBV28 to TRBJ2-2; TRBD2 matches 7 bases. The CDR3 loop spans 18 amino acids. V gave up 3 bases and J gave up 0 bases; unmatched junction bases: 10. Germline loops: CDR1 MDHEN, CDR2 SYDVKM. This CDR3 is CASSFRTRGGSNTGELFF. DNA of the CDR3: TGTGCCAGCAGTTTCAGGACTCGCGGGGGTTCGAACACCGGGGAGCTGTTTTTT.

The chain joins TRBV6-1 to TRBJ2-2; 12 bases fit TRBD2. Germline assignment: CDR1 MNHNS and CDR2 SASEGT. The V gene end was trimmed by 8 bases and the J gene end by 6 bases; junction bases not matched to a gene: 7. This CDR3 has 15 residues. CDR3 bases: TGTGCCAGCCACCGGACTAGCGGGATCTCCGGGGAGCTGTTTTTT. This gives the protein CASHRTSGISGELFF.

The chain joins TRBV3-1 to TRBJ2-1, with 9 positions matching TRBD1. The germline gives CDR1 LGHDT, CDR2 YNNKEL (reference sequence). The trim removed 3 bases at V and 2 bases at J, leaving 8 bases unmatched. The CDR3 totals 17 residues. CDR3 protein: CASSQGGTGWTYNEQFF. CDR3 nucleotides: TGTGCCAGCAGCCAGGGGGGGACAGGGTGGACCTACAATGAGCAGTTCTTC.

This clonotype was seen at least ten times. The rearrangement links TRBV28 to TRBJ2-5; 9 nucleotides align to TRBD1. This CDR3 is 14 amino acids long. The V gene's germline CDR1 is MDHEN and CDR2 SYDVKM. V shed 5 bases, J shed 5 bases, and the junction held 6 bases outside the gene matches. In DNA, the CDR3 is TGTGCCAGCAGTCTGGACAGGGGCTTCGAGACCCAGTACTTC. This sequence encodes CASSLDRGFETQYF.

This sequence joins TRBV4-2 and TRBJ1-2; D may be TRBD1 (6 bases). The CDR3 loop spans 15 amino acids. Trimming removed 0 bases at V and 5 bases at J, with 13 bases between. Germline CDR1 and CDR2: LGHNA and YNFKEQ. The CDR3 DNA sequence: TGTGCCAGCAGCCAAGAGTCAGGGGTAATTTATGGCTACACCTTC. Protein: CASSQESGVIYGYTF.

V usage is TRBV20-1 and J usage is TRBJ2-1; possible D gene TRBD2, 5 bases. The germline V gene encodes CDR1 DFQATT and CDR2 SNEGSKA (reference sequence). V lost 4 bases, J lost 8 bases, and 18 bases lay in between. The CDR3 sequence is 14 residues long. For the CDR3, the DNA is TGCAGTGCTACCCCTGGATTGGGGAGCGATGAGCAGTTCTTC. Its translation is CSATPGLGSDEQFF.